This T cell receptor (beta chain) was identified in a study of blood T cell repertoires in COVID-19. Study information: Spain, Italy and the United States supplied samples that represented acute and convalescent COVID-19. The analysed material was cDNA or gDNA that came from T cells, B-cell-depleted T cells, or PBMCs.

Original methodology: For nucleated cells, counts were estimated from reference gene primer amplification. The protocol was immunoSEQ multiplex PCR, while the TCRdb copy is restricted to in-frame clones and leaves out a portion. That table gives V, J and clone size, and the DNA gave D and trimming. This repertoire shows about 160,000 clones, about 91% found once; its top ten account for less than 5%. The receptor's source is a woman aged 55-75 years who had recovered from COVID-19. The specimen sequenced was peripheral blood.

The CDR3 coding sequence is TGTGCCAGCAGCGTAGGGGACAGGGCCACATACGAGCAGTACTTC. It encodes CASSVGDRATYEQYF. This rearrangement joins TRBV9 to TRBJ2-7; 9 positions agree with TRBD1. Germline CDR1 and CDR2: SGDLS and YYNGEE. The CDR3 extends over 15 amino acids. Trimming cost V 0 bases and J 4 bases; bases outside gene matches: 5.